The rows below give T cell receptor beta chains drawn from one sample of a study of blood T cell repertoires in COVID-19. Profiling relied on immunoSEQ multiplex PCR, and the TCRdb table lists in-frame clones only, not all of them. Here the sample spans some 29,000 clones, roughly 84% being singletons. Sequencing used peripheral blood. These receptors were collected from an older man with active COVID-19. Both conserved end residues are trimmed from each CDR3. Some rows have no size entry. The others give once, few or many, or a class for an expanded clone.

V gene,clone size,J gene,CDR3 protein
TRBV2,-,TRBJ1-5,ASSQEGGSNQPQH
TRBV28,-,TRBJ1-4,ASSSTARQS
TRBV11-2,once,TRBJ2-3,ASSPDYTQY
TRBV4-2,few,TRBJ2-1,ASSPLSGGASNEQF
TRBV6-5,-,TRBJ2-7,ASNSGGGASYEQY
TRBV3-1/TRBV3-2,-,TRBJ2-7,ASSLSGGSEQY
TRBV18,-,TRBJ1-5,ASSPGRGSNQPQH
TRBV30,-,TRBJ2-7,AWTFGGASYEQY
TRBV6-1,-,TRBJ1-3,ASSESVSGNTIY
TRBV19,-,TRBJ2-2,ASSSQRRTITGELF
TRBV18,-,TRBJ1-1,ASSPRGTGGENTEAF
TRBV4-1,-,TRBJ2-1,ASSQVLAGYNEQF
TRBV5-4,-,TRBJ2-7,ASSPRRETYEQY
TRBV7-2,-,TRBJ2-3,ASSPRTGATDTQY
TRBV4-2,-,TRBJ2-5,ASSQARGAETQY
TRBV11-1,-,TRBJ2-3,ASSLGGEGTDTQY
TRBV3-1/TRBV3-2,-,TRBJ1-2,ASSQGQGTSYGYT
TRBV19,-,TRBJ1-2,ASSIDLTGKRGYT
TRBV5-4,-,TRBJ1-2,ASSSPTGTNYGYT
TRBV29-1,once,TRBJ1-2,SAGQNQGYT
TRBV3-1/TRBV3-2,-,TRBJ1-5,ASSQERGSNQPQH
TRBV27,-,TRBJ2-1,ASVTGGLYNEQF
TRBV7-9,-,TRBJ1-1,ASSLRDTRNTEAF
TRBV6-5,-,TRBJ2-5,ASSYSRGAGQETQY
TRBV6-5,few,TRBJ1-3,ASREPRGFD
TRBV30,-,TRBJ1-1,AWSHRGGNTEAF
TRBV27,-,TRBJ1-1,ASSVRGEGLNTEAF
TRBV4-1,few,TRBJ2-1,ASSQEGTSGGANEQF
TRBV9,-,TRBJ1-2,ASSVALTRDSKNYGYT
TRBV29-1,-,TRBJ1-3,SVGSTGRGNTIY
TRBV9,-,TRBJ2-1,ASRRGDSSYNEQF